This T cell receptor beta chain was found in a study of cytomegalovirus exposure and HLA in healthy donors. V was trimmed by 7 bases and J by 8 bases, leaving 17 bases between them. CDR3 length: 14 residues. Germline CDR1 reads MNHEY; CDR2 reads SVGAGI. The study ran its PCR with 60 Vbeta and 13 Jbeta primers. The data were produced by immunoSEQ multiplex PCR, yet TCRdb's version contains in-frame clones alone and is incomplete. The table lists around 180,000 clones, over 60% of them singletons, with 5.7% in the top ten. The specimen sequenced was PBMCs. The chain links TRBV6-5 to TRBJ1-4; possibly TRBD1 for D (5 bases). The TCR comes from a middle-aged man in good health and CMV-seronegative. The CDR3 loop reads CASTPRGLGEKLFF. The CDR3 DNA sequence: TGTGCCAGCACCCCAAGGGGTTTGGGGGAAAAACTGTTTTTT.